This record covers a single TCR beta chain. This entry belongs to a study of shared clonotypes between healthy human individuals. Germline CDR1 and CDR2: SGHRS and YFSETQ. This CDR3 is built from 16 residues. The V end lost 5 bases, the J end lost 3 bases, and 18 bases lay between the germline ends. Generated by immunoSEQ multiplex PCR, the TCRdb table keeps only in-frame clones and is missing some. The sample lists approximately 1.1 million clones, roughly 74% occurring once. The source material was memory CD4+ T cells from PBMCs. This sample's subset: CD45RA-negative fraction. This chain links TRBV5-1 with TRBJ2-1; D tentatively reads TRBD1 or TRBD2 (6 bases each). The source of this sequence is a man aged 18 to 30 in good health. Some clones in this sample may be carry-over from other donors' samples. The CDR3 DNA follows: TGCGCCAGCAGGCGTAGGGGGGAGGAAATCTACAATGAGCAGTTCTTC. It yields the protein CASRRRGEEIYNEQFF.